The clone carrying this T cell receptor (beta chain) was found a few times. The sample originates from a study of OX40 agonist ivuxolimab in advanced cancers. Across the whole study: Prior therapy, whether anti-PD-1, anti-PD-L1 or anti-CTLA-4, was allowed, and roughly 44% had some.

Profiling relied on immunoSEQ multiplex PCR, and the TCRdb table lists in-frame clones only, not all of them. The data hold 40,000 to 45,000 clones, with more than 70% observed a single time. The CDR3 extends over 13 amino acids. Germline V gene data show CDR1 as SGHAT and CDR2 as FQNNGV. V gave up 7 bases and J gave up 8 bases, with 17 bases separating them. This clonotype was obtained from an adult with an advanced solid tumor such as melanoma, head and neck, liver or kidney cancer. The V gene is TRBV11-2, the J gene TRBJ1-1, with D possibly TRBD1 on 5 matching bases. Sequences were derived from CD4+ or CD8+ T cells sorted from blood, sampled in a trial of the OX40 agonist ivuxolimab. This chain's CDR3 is CASTPREGLEAFF. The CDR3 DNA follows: TGTGCCAGCACCCCGCGAGAGGGACTAGAAGCTTTCTTT.